The clone carrying this TCR beta chain was counted once. Its antigen is still unknown. This sample is part of a study of T cell responses to AZD1222 COVID-19 vaccine. Study conclusions and caveats: Close to half of all spike-specific TCRs reportedly target regions of the variants that are unmutated. Repertoire sampling happened only post peak T cell response.

There are 13 residues in the CDR3. Germline V gives CDR1 MDHEN, CDR2 SYDVKM. The germline V and J ends were trimmed by 5 bases and 3 bases, with 11 bases remaining between them. Repertoires were generated with immunoSEQ multiplex PCR, while TCRdb's copy carries only in-frame clones and drops some. The profile shows roughly 260,000 clones, roughly 93% of them singletons. The chain carries TRBV28 and TRBJ2-7; D is possibly TRBD1 or TRBD2 (5 bases each). The clonotype comes from an adult in good health. Sequencing used peripheral blood, obtained on day 0 of AZD1222 vaccination. The CDR3 DNA follows: TGTGCCAGCAGTGCAGGGAGCGTCTACGAGCAGTACTTC. Its protein product is CASSAGSVYEQYF.